Following are 18 T cell receptor beta chains from one sample sequenced in a study of Ad26.COV2.S vaccination and SARS-CoV-2 variants. Some clones are missing from TCRdb's copy, which holds only in-frame ones; the method was immunoSEQ multiplex PCR. The sample lists approximately 340,000 clones; about 90% were seen once. The sequencing used peripheral blood, collected after recovery from COVID-19. The receptors derive from a human donor who had recovered from COVID-19.

J is TRBJ1-2 and V is TRBV6-2 or TRBV6-3; 8 bases are shared with TRBD1. The germline gives CDR1 MNHEY, CDR2 SVGEGT. The CDR3 extends over 13 amino acids. Losses at the gene ends were 5 bases for V and 8 bases for J; bases not matched to a gene: 7. CDR3 residues: CASSKGTGRGYTF. The CDR3 region has the DNA TGTGCCAGCAGTAAAGGGACAGGTCGCGGCTACACCTTC.

This clone was seen just once. V usage is TRBV5-1 and J usage is TRBJ1-1; the match to TRBD1 covers 9 bases. Germline CDR1 SGHRS, CDR2 YFSETQ. CDR3 size: 14 residues. V lost 5 bases, J lost 3 bases, and 5 bases stayed unmatched. DNA of the CDR3: TGCGCCAGCAGTGTGACAGGGGGGGACACTGAAGCTTTCTTT. Amino acids: CASSVTGGDTEAFF.

The V gene is TRBV7-2, the J gene TRBJ2-5; 7 bases line up with TRBD2. In germline, CDR1 is SGHTA, CDR2 FQGNSA. V lost 1 base, J lost 5 bases, and 7 bases stayed unmatched. There are 15 residues in the CDR3. The CDR3 loop is CASSLGGFGGETQYF. In DNA form, the CDR3 reads TGTGCCAGCAGCTTAGGAGGTTTCGGGGGGGAGACCCAGTACTTC.

J is TRBJ1-4 and V is TRBV27; TRBD1 is a possible D gene (6 bases). This CDR3 is 17 amino acids long. The V gene lost 5 bases and the J gene lost 3 bases, with 19 bases spanning the gap. Germline-derived CDR1 and CDR2 are MNHEY and SMNVEV (reference sequence). Here the CDR3 reads CASSPRWGAAPNEKLFF. The CDR3 region has the DNA TGTGCCAGCAGTCCAAGGTGGGGGGCCGCGCCTAATGAAAAACTGTTTTTT.

The chain carries TRBV6-1 and TRBJ1-5; D is unclear. Trimming took off 1 base at V and 5 bases at J, with 9 bases between the two ends. CDR1 is MNHNS and CDR2 is SASEGT in the germline V gene. The CDR3 extends over 14 amino acids. CDR3 in amino acids: CASSEGVGYQPQHF. The CDR3 DNA sequence: TGTGCCAGCAGTGAAGGGGTAGGATATCAGCCCCAGCATTTT.

This clone was counted once. The chain combines TRBV5-8 with TRBJ2-5, with D possibly TRBD1 on 7 matching bases. CDR1 and CDR2 from the germline V gene are SGHTS and YDEGEE. Trimming pared 0 bases from V and 4 bases from J, leaving 16 bases between. This CDR3 is built from 16 residues. The CDR3 region is CASSLVSGGFRETQYF. The CDR3 bases are TGTGCCAGCAGCTTGGTTTCAGGGGGGTTCAGAGAGACCCAGTACTTC.

This clone has only a few counts. This sequence joins TRBV11-2 and TRBJ1-1; weak D call: TRBD1 (5 bases). The CDR3 spans 14 residues. Germline V CDR1 and CDR2: SGHAT, FQNNGV. V shed 1 base and J shed 9 bases, with 15 bases lying between them. The CDR3 DNA reads as TGTGCCAGCAGCTTAGCTAGACGGGGGGGAAAAGCTTTCTTT. Translated, it gives CASSLARRGGKAFF.

The V gene is TRBV6-2 or TRBV6-3, the J gene TRBJ1-3, with D perhaps TRBD1 (5 bases). The germline CDR1 and CDR2 sequences are MNHEY and SVGEGT. This CDR3 spans 14 amino acids. The V end lost 4 bases, the J end lost 0 bases, and 7 bases lay between the germline ends. CDR3 nucleotide sequence: TGTGCCAGCAGTTGGGGGAGCTCTGGAAACACCATATATTTT. This encodes CASSWGSSGNTIYF.

The chain combines TRBV7-9 with TRBJ1-1; TRBD1 aligns across 10 bases. The germline CDR1 and CDR2 sequences are SEHNR and FQNEAQ (reference sequence). CDR3 size: 13 residues. V lost 4 bases, J lost 4 bases, and 0 bases stayed unmatched. The CDR3 DNA follows: TGTGCCAGCAGCTGGGACAGGGGCACTGAAGCTTTCTTT. Its translation is CASSWDRGTEAFF.

This rearrangement joins TRBV21-1 to TRBJ2-5. TRBV21-1 is a recognized pseudogene. The CDR3 is made up of 14 amino acids. CDR3 nucleotide sequence: TGTGCCAGCAGCAAAGCTCGATCATGGGAGACCCAGTACTTC. This gives the protein CASSKARSWETQYF.

The genes are TRBV6-5 and TRBJ1-1, with D perhaps TRBD1 (5 bases). The V end lost 8 bases, the J end lost 4 bases, and 14 bases lay between the germline ends. Germline CDR1 MNHEY, CDR2 SVGAGI. The CDR3 contains 13 residues. The CDR3 is CASGAGLGTEAFF. The CDR3 DNA reads as TGTGCCAGCGGCGCAGGGTTGGGCACTGAAGCTTTCTTT.

The V call is TRBV5-1, the J call TRBJ2-7, with 11 bases matching TRBD1. The CDR3 covers 18 residues. The germline gives CDR1 SGHRS, CDR2 YFSETQ. V lost 4 bases to trimming and J lost 1 base; unmatched junction nucleotides: 13. This CDR3 is CASSAPGQGVVGSYEQYF. CDR3 bases: TGCGCCAGCAGCGCGCCGGGACAGGGGGTAGTTGGTTCCTACGAGCAGTACTTC.

The chain couples TRBV3-1 (or the pseudogene TRBV3-2) to TRBJ2-1, with D unclear. Per the germline V gene, CDR1 is LGHDT and CDR2 is YNNKEL (reference sequence). V shed 1 base and J shed 7 bases, with 14 bases lying between them. This CDR3 region has 15 residues. CDR3 region: CASSQANNVGNEQFF. The CDR3 DNA reads TGTGCCAGCAGCCAAGCTAATAACGTCGGGAATGAGCAGTTCTTC.

The chain combines TRBV5-1 with TRBJ2-1, with 9 nucleotides matching TRBD2. CDR1 and CDR2 (germline): SGHRS, YFSETQ. CDR3 size: 17 residues. V lost 1 base, J lost 1 base, and 6 bases stayed unmatched. As DNA, the CDR3 is TGCGCCAGCAGCTTGTCTAGCGGGGTATCTTCCTACAATGAGCAGTTCTTC. As protein: CASSLSSGVSSYNEQFF.

The chain links TRBV2 to TRBJ1-2; no clear D gene. The length of the CDR3 is 14 residues. V was clipped by 0 bases and J by 4 bases, with 9 bases between them. Germline CDR1 is SNHLY and CDR2 is FYNNEI. This chain's CDR3 is CASSEAETSYGYTF. The DNA for the CDR3 is TGTGCCAGCAGTGAAGCAGAGACGTCCTATGGCTACACCTTC. Drawing the rest from reference TRBV2 and TRBJ1-2, the complete variable domain is EPEVTQTPSHQVTQMGQEVILRCVPISNHLYFYWYRQILGQKVEFLVSFYNNEISEKSEIFDDQFSVERPDGSNFTLKIRSTKLEDSAMYFCASSEAETSYGYTFGSGTRLTVV.

This chain links TRBV7-6 with TRBJ1-1; 8 nucleotides match TRBD1. V trimming: 5 bases; J trimming: 6 bases; junction bases outside the gene matches: 17. This CDR3 comprises 17 residues. CDR1 SGHVS and CDR2 FNYEAQ come from the germline V gene. The DNA of the CDR3 is TGTGCCAGCAGCCCGCGGACAGGGCAGTCGAAGGGGGCTGAAGCTTTCTTT. Its translation: CASSPRTGQSKGAEAFF.

The rearrangement links TRBV6-5 to TRBJ1-2; 9 bases are shared with TRBD1. Germline V gives CDR1 MNHEY, CDR2 SVGAGI. This CDR3 has 14 residues. With V trimmed by 7 bases and J by 4 bases, 7 bases remained unmatched. For the CDR3, the DNA is TGTGCCAGCAACGAGGACAGGGGAGGCTATGGCTACACCTTC. Its translation is CASNEDRGGYGYTF.

The V and J genes are TRBV10-2 and TRBJ2-1; D is perhaps TRBD1 or TRBD2 (5 bases each). The CDR3 extends over 19 amino acids. The germline V gene encodes CDR1 WSHSY and CDR2 SAAADI. Trimming pared 4 bases from V and 4 bases from J, leaving 26 bases between. The DNA of the CDR3 is TGCGCCAGCAGTGGGGGGTCCGGGACCACTTCGATACTATACAATGAGCAGTTCTTC. Translation: CASSGGSGTTSILYNEQFF.